This entry lists 3 T cell receptor beta chains sequenced from one sample in a study of beta chain features in type 1 diabetes. All of the isolated RNA was reverse transcribed, so expressed TCRB transcripts were sequenced. Assay: immunoSEQ multiplex PCR; the TCRdb copy retains only in-frame clones and omits some. The sample gives under 300,000 clones, approximately 13% of which show up once; approximately 0.021% is in the top ten. Whole-study findings and limits: The study found moderately but significantly shorter TCRB CDR3s in all four CD4+ subsets of Type 1 diabetes patients.

No antigen has been identified for these receptors. Input material: naive CD4+ T cells from blood. The receptors come from a man aged 25-45 years with type 1 diabetes.

V usage is TRBV10-1 and J usage is TRBJ2-5, with TRBD1 matching over 9 bases. Germline CDR1 and CDR2: WNHNN and SYGVQD (reference sequence). V was clipped by 2 bases and J by 2 bases; unmatched bases: 3. The CDR3 loop spans 15 amino acids. Written as DNA, the CDR3 is TGCGCCAGCAGTGAGGACAGGGGGGATCAAGAGACCCAGTACTTC. Amino acids: CASSEDRGDQETQYF.

The chain combines TRBV6-5 with TRBJ2-3, with unresolved D. The CDR3 extends over 13 amino acids. Germline V CDR1 and CDR2: MNHEY, SVGAGI. Trimming took off 3 bases at V and 2 bases at J, with 6 bases between the two ends. CDR3 bases: TGTGCCAGCAGTTATGACTTCACAGATACGCAGTATTTT. Protein: CASSYDFTDTQYF.

This clone occurred a few times. The chain recombines TRBV6-1 with TRBJ2-3; D unresolved. Germline CDR1 MNHNS, CDR2 SASEGT. The CDR3 consists of 14 residues. Trimming cost V 0 bases and J 0 bases, with 4 bases left between them. CDR3 DNA sequence: TGTGCCAGCAGTGAAGCCCTCAGCACAGATACGCAGTATTTT. This translates into CASSEALSTDTQYF.